The clone carrying this T cell receptor (beta chain) was found many times. The sample belongs to a study of T cell repertoires in cytomegalovirus infection. Study information: Matching HLA type, along with CMV infection, was indicated by public TCR beta signatures.

Trimming took 2 bases from V and 6 from J, leaving 17 bases between them. This CDR3 has 15 amino acids. From germline, CDR1 is MNHEY and CDR2 SVGAGI. MiXCR, applied by TCRdb to the reads, yields one record per CDR3 protein. The sample gives 100,000 to 150,000 distinct CDR3 sequences, roughly 8.2% of which show up once; roughly a tenth is in the top ten. This TCR was recovered from a human donor in good health (CMV status not recorded). Some clones in this sample may be carry-over from other donors' samples. This sequence joins TRBV6-5 and TRBJ2-7, with D possibly matching TRBD1 (5 bases). The sequenced material came from PBMCs. The CDR3 reads CASSYGVGASAEQYF. In nucleotides, the CDR3 is TGTGCCAGCAGTTACGGGGTTGGGGCCAGCGCCGAGCAGTACTTC.